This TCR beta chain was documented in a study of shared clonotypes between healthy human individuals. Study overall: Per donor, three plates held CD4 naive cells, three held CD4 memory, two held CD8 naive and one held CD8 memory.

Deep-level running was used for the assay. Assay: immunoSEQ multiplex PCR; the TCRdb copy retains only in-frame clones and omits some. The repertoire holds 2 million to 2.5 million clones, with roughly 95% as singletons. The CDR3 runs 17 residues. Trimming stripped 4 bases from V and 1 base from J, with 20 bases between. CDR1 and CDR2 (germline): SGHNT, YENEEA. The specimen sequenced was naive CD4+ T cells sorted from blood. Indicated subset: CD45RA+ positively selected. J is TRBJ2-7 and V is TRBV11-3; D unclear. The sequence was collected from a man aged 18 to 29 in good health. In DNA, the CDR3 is TGTGCCAGCAGCTACGTCCGGTCGACGGCCGGGTCCTACGAGCAGTACTTC. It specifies CASSYVRSTAGSYEQYF.